This T cell receptor (beta chain) was captured in a study of shared clonotypes between healthy human individuals. General study points: Only blood was sampled, and tissue TCR repertoires likely differ from blood ones.

Looked up from germline, CDR1 is SEHNR and CDR2 is FQNEAQ (reference sequence). V gave up 5 bases and J gave up 6 bases; unmatched junction bases: 3. The CDR3 covers 14 residues. Naivety among CD8 cells was defined by CD45RO negativity and positive CCR7 selection, thereby excluding terminally differentiated effector memory CD45RA+ cells. Method: immunoSEQ multiplex PCR; TCRdb's copy keeps in-frame clones and lacks some. The sample contains around 2,000,000 clones, about 95% of which appear only once. As concerns this clone: No antigen is known for it.

The sequencing sample was made of naive CD8+ T cells sorted from blood. The receptor was isolated from a man aged 18 to 30 in good health. The chain links TRBV7-9 to TRBJ2-5; 13 bases map to TRBD2. The chain's CDR3 is CASSTSGGDQTQYF. DNA for the CDR3: TGTGCCAGCAGCACTAGCGGGGGGGACCAGACCCAGTACTTC.